The entry that follows covers one T cell receptor beta chain sequence. Its matching antigen is unknown. TCRdb re-analysed the 5' RACE reads in MiXCR, keeping a single row per CDR3 protein. The sample has under 450,000 distinct CDR3 sequences; less than 25% are singletons. V shed 0 bases and J 4 bases; nucleotides not matched to a gene: 14. Germline V gives CDR1 LGHNA, CDR2 YNFKEQ. The CDR3 spans 19 residues. This record comes from a study of T-cell memory formation after mild COVID-19. As for the study in general: For the most part, TCR clusters were specific to one donor.

General study findings and limits: For second-wave clones that peaked at day 37, SARS-CoV-2 specificity went unverified. Some clones that responded were present in memory (sampled pre-infection), which suggests cross-reactive memory joined. CD4/CD8 balance characterized clones contracting day 15 to 85, and CD4+ skew characterized later expanders.

The chain joins TRBV4-2 to TRBJ2-1, with 8 bases aligning to TRBD2. The sequence derives from an adult woman who had mild COVID-19 (a few samples of this study predate the infection). Cell type and time point are not known. The specimen was PBMCs or a T cell subset sorted from them (not recorded which). The CDR3 spells CASSQELAGVYTFYNEQFF. Here the CDR3 DNA reads TGTGCCAGCAGCCAAGAGCTAGCGGGCGTATATACGTTTTACAATGAGCAGTTCTTC.